This T cell receptor (beta chain) was sequenced in a study of T cells in localized non-small cell lung cancer. Trimming removed 2 bases from V and 4 bases from J, with 8 bases in between. The V gene's germline CDR1 is SGHTA and CDR2 FQGTGA. CDR3 length: 13 residues. Method: immunoSEQ multiplex PCR; TCRdb's copy keeps in-frame clones and lacks some. The sample includes 65,000 to 95,000 clones, around 80% of them seen just once. Sequenced here: PBMCs, sampled before any cancer treatment. The chain couples TRBV7-3 to TRBJ2-5; weak D call: TRBD1 (5 bases). This clonotype was sampled from a man aged 35 to 70 with stage II squamous cell lung carcinoma. This CDR3 is CASSLGALETQYF. CDR3 nucleotide sequence: TGTGCCAGCAGCTTAGGGGCCCTAGAGACCCAGTACTTC. Full variable domain (outside the CDR3, taken from reference TRBV7-3 and TRBJ2-5): GAGVSQTPSNKVTEKGKYVELRCDPISGHTALYWYRQSLGQGPEFLIYFQGTGAADDSGLPNDRFFAVRPEGSVSTLKIQRTERGDSAVYLCASSLGALETQYFGPGTRLLVL.